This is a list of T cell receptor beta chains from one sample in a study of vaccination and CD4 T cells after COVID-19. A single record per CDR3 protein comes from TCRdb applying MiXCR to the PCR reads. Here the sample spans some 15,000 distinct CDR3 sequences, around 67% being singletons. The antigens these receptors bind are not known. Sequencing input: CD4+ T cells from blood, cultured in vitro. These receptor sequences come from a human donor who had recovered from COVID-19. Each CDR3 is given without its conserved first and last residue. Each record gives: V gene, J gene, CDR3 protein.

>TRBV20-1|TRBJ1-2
SAGGHRGYGYT
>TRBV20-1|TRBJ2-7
SAPGTSGISYEQY
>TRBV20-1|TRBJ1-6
SAAGVSYNSPLH
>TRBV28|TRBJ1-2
ASRGDRVVYT
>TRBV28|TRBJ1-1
ASSLRLEAF
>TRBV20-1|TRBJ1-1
SAAYVNTEAF
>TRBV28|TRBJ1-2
ASSVRGQGVSPNYGYT
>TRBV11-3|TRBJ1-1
ASSEGVNTEAF
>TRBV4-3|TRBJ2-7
ASSQDTGTGMGQY
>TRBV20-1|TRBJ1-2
SARGQGANYGYT
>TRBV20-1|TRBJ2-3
SARGQEKYTQY
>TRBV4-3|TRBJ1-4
ASSQVGPGEKLF
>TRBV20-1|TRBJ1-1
SGRSVRGETEAF
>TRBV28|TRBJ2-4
ASTPGVLRGYIQY
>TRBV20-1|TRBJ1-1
SARRTANTEAF